This passage covers 9 T cell receptor beta chains from one sample sequenced in a study of shared clonotypes between healthy human individuals. The table came from immunoSEQ multiplex PCR; TCRdb's copy has only in-frame clones and leaves some out. The repertoire has about 1 million clones, around 74% of them found once; the top ten carry approximately 1.5%. The sequencing input was memory CD4+ T cells sorted from blood. Subset described: CD45RA-negative fraction. All receptors derive from a man aged 18 to 35 in good health.

V gene TRBV6-5 combines with J gene TRBJ2-1; a weak D match, TRBD2 (5 bases). Trimming took 5 bases from V and 4 from J, leaving 9 bases between them. Germline V gene sequence: CDR1 MNHEY, CDR2 SVGAGI. There are 13 residues in the CDR3. The CDR3 loop reads CASSPTGYNEQFF. CDR3 DNA sequence: TGTGCCAGCAGTCCCACGGGGTACAATGAGCAGTTCTTC.

The chain is built from TRBV5-4 and TRBJ2-2; 9 bases align to TRBD2. Germline lookup yields CDR1 SGHNT and CDR2 YYREEE (reference sequence). The length of the CDR3 is 16 residues. V trimming: 1 base; J trimming: 5 bases; junction bases outside the gene matches: 6. CDR3 sequence (DNA): TGTGCCAGCAGCTTGTTAGCGGGAGTTGGTACCGGGGAGCTGTTTTTT. Its protein product is CASSLLAGVGTGELFF.

This chain connects TRBV27 to TRBJ1-6; 7 bases align to TRBD1. The V gene's germline CDR1 is MNHEY and CDR2 SMNVEV (reference sequence). The ends lost 6 bases at V and 7 bases at J; junction bases unmatched: 12. This CDR3 spans 16 amino acids. CDR3 amino acids: CASRPPTGSGNSPLHF. DNA of the CDR3: TGTGCCAGCAGACCCCCGACAGGGTCGGGGAATTCACCCCTCCACTTT.

J is TRBJ2-5 and V is TRBV7-2; 9 positions agree with TRBD1. This CDR3 spans 15 amino acids. Germline CDR1 reads SGHTA; CDR2 reads FQGNSA. V was clipped by 1 base and J by 1 base; unmatched bases: 1. The CDR3 bases are TGTGCCAGCAGCTTAGGGGACAGGGCCCAAGAGACCCAGTACTTC. Its protein is CASSLGDRAQETQYF.

In this sample, this clone turned up a few times. V is TRBV2 and J is TRBJ1-1; D remains ambiguous. The germline V gene has CDR1 SNHLY and CDR2 FYNNEI. V lost 5 bases and J 2 bases, leaving 9 bases between the germline ends. The CDR3 totals 13 residues. Here the CDR3 reads CASSPQVNTEAFF. The DNA of the CDR3 is TGTGCCAGCAGTCCTCAAGTAAACACTGAAGCTTTCTTT.

The chain is built from TRBV27 and TRBJ2-6; the D gene is possibly TRBD1 (5 bases). The V end lost 6 bases, the J end lost 0 bases, and 18 bases lay between the germline ends. The CDR3 sequence is 18 residues long. Germline CDR1 reads MNHEY; CDR2 reads SMNVEV (reference sequence). CDR3 sequence: CASSGIRTLYSGANVLTF. The DNA for the CDR3 is TGTGCCAGCAGCGGAATTCGGACACTTTACTCTGGGGCCAACGTCCTGACTTTC.

The rearrangement joins TRBV7-2 to TRBJ2-5; 7 bases line up with TRBD1. Germline V gene lookup returns CDR1 SGHTA and CDR2 FQGNSA. Unmatched junction bases numbered 9, after V lost 6 bases and J lost 5 bases. This CDR3 comprises 14 residues. CDR3 sequence (DNA): TGTGCCAGCAGAGACCGACAGGGATACGAGACCCAGTACTTC. As protein: CASRDRQGYETQYF.

In DNA, the CDR3 is TGCGCCAGCAGTGAACCTGAGGTCCACGAGCAGTACTTC. Its protein is CASSEPEVHEQYF. The chain links TRBV10-2 to TRBJ2-7, with unresolved D. Per the germline V gene, CDR1 is WSHSY and CDR2 is SAAADI. CDR3 length: 13 amino acids. The V and J ends lost 3 bases and 5 bases respectively, with 11 bases between them.

This clone was counted a single time. V gene TRBV2 combines with J gene TRBJ2-1; 7 bases fit TRBD2. The CDR3 contains 14 residues. The germline V gene encodes CDR1 SNHLY and CDR2 FYNNEI. Losses at the gene ends were 4 bases for V and 4 bases for J; bases not matched to a gene: 4. The CDR3 is CASSAGRAYNEQFF. CDR3 bases: TGTGCCAGCAGTGCGGGGAGGGCGTACAATGAGCAGTTCTTC.